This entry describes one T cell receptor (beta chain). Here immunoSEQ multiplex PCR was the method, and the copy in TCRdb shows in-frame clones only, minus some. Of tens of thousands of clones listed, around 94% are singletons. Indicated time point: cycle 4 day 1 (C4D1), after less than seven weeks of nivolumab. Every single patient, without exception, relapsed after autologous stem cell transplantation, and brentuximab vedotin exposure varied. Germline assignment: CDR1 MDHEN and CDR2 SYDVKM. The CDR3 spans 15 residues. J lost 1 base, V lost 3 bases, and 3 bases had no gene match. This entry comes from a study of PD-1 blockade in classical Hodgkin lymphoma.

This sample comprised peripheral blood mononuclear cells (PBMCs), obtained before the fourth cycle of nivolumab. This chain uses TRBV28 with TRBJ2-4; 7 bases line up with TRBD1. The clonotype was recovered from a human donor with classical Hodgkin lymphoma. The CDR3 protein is CASSFPTGAKNIQYF. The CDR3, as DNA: TGTGCCAGCAGTTTCCCGACAGGGGCCAAAAACATTCAGTACTTC.